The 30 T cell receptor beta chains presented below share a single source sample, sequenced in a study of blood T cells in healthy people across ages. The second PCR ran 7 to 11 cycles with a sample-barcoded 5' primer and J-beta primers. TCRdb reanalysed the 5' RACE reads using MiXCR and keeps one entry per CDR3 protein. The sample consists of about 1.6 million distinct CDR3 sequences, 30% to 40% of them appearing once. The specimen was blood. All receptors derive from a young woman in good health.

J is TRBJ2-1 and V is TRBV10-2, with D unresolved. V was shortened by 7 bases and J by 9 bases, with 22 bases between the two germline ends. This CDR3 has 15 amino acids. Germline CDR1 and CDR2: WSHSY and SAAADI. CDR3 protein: CASTQAGISSPEQFF. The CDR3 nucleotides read TGCGCCAGCACCCAAGCTGGGATTTCATCCCCTGAGCAGTTCTTC.

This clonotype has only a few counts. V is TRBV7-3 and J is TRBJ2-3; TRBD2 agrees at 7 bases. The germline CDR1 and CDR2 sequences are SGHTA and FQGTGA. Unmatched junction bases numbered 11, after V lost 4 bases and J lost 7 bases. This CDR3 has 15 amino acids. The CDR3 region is CASSSPSEGGNTQYF. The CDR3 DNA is TGTGCCAGCAGCTCCCCTTCGGAGGGAGGGAATACGCAGTATTTT.

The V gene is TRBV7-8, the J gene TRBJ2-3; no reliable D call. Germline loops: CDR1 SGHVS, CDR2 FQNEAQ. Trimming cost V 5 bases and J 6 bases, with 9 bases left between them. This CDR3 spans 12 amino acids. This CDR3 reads CASSEPVDTQYF. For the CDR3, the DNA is TGTGCCAGCAGCGAGCCCGTTGATACGCAGTATTTT.

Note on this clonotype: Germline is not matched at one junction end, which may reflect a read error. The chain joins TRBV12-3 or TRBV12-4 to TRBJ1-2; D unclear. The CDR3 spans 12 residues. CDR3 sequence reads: CASRAITLGHTF. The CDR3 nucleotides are TGTGCCAGCAGGGCCATCACGCTTGGCCACACCTTC.

The CDR3 loop is CASSLERNPSGSSPLHF. The CDR3 DNA follows: TGTGCCAGCAGCTTAGAACGGAATCCCTCAGGGAGTTCACCCCTCCACTTT. This sequence joins TRBV7-8 and TRBJ1-6; TRBD1 might be the D (5 bases). Trimming removed 1 base at V and 9 bases at J, with 19 bases between. Germline lookup yields CDR1 SGHVS and CDR2 FQNEAQ. CDR3 size: 17 residues.

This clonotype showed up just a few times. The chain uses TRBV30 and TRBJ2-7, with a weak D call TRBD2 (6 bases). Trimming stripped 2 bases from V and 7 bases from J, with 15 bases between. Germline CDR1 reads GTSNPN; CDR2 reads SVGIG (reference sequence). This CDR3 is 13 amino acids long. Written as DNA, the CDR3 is TGTGCCTGGAGTCCCTCGGACTATGCAGAGCAGTACTTC. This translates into CAWSPSDYAEQYF.

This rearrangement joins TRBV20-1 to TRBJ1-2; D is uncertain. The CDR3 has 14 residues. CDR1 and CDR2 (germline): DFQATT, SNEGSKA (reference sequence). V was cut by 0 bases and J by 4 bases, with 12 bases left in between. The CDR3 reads CSARDRNGRYGYTF. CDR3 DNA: TGCAGTGCTAGAGATCGGAACGGCCGCTATGGCTACACCTTC.

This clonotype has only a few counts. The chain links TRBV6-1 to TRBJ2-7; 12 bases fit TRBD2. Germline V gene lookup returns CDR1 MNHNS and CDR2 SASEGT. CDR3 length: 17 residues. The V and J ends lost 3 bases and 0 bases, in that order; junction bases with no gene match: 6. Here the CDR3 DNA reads TGTGCCAGCAGTGATGGGAGGACTAGCGGGATCTCCTACGAGCAGTACTTC. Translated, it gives CASSDGRTSGISYEQYF.

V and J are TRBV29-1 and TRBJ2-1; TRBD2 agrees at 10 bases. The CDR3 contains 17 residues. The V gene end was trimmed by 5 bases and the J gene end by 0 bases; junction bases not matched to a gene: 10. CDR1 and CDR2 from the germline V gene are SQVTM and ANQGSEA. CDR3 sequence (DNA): TGCAGCGTTCGGACTAGCGGAAAAAAGCTCTCCTACAATGAGCAGTTCTTC. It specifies CSVRTSGKKLSYNEQFF.

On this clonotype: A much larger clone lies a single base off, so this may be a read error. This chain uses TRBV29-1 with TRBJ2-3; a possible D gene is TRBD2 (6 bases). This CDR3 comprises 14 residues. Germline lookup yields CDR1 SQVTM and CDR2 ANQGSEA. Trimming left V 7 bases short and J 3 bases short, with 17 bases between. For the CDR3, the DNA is TGCAGCGCCGGGAGACTGGCCTTGACAGATACGCAGTATTTT. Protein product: CSAGRLALTDTQYF.

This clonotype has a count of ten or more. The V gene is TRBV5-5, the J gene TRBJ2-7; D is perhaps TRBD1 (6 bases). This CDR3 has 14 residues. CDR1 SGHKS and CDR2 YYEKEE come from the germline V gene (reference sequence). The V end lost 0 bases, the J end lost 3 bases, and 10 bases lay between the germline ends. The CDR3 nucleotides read TGTGCCAGCAGCTTGGAGGACAGTTACTACGAGCAGTACTTC. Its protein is CASSLEDSYYEQYF.

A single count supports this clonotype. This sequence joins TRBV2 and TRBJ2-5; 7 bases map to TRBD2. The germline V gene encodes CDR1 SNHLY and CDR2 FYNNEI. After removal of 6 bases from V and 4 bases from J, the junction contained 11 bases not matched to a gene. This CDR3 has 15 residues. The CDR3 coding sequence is TGTGCCAGCAGAACGTGGGACTACGCCGTAGAGACCCAGTACTTC. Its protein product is CASRTWDYAVETQYF. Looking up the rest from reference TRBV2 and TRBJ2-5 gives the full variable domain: EPEVTQTPSHQVTQMGQEVILRCVPISNHLYFYWYRQILGQKVEFLVSFYNNEISEKSEIFDDQFSVERPDGSNFTLKIRSTKLEDSAMYFCASRTWDYAVETQYFGPGTRLLVL.

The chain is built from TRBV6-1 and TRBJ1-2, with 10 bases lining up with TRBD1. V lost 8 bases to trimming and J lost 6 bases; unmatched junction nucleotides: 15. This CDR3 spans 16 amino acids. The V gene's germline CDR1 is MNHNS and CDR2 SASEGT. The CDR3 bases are TGTGCCAGCCGATACCGGGACAGGGGAGTAGGGGATGGCTACACCTTC. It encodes CASRYRDRGVGDGYTF.

The CDR3 region has the DNA TGTGCCAGCAGCCTCTCTAGCGGGAGTATGAATACGCAGTATTTT. This sequence encodes CASSLSSGSMNTQYF. The gene calls are TRBV7-2 and TRBJ2-3; 10 bases line up with TRBD2. Germline V gives CDR1 SGHTA, CDR2 FQGNSA. V shed 5 bases and J 7 bases; nucleotides not matched to a gene: 9. The CDR3 length is 15 residues.

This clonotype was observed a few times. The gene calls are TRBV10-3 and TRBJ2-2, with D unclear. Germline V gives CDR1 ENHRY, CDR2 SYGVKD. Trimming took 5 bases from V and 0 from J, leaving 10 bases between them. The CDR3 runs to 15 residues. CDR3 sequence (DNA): TGTGCCATCAGTTTAGAACCCGCGAACACCGGGGAGCTGTTTTTT. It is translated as CAISLEPANTGELFF.

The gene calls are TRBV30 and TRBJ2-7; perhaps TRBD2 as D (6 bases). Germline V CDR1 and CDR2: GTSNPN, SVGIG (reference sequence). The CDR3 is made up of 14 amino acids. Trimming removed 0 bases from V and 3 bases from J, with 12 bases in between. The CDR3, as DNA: TGTGCCTGGAGTGTACGACGCGGGAACTACGAGCAGTACTTC. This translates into CAWSVRRGNYEQYF.

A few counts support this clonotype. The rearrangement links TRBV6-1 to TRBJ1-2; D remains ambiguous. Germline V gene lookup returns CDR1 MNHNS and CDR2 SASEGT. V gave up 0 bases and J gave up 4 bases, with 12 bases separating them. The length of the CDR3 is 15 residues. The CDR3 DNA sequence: TGTGCCAGCAGTGAAGCAACAGTGGCTGGCTATGGCTACACCTTC. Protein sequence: CASSEATVAGYGYTF.

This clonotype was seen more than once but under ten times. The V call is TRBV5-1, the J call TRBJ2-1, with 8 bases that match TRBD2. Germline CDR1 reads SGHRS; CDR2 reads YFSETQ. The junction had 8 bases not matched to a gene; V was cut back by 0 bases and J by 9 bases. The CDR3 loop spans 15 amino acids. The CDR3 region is CASSLVFGTRGEQFF. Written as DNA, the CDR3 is TGCGCCAGCAGCTTGGTGTTTGGGACTAGAGGTGAGCAGTTCTTC.

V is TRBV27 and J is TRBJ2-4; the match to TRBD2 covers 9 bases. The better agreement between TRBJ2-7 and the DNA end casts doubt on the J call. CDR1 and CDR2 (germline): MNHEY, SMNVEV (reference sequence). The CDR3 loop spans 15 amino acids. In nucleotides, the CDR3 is TGTGCCAGCAGAGCAGGACTAGCGAGTCACGGCGAGCAGTACTTC. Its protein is CASRAGLASHGEQYF.

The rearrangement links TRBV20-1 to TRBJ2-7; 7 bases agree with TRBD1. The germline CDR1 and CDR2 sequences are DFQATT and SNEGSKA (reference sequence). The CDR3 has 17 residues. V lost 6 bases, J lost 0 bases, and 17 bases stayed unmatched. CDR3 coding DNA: TGCAGTGCCCTCCAGGACAGGATACTTTATGACTCCTACGAGCAGTACTTC. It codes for CSALQDRILYDSYEQYF.

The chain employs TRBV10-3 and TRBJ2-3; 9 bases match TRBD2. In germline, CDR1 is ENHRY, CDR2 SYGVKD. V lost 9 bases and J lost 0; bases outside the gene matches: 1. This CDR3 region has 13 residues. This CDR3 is CAIAGGSTDTQYF. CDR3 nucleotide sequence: TGTGCCATAGCGGGGGGTAGCACAGATACGCAGTATTTT.

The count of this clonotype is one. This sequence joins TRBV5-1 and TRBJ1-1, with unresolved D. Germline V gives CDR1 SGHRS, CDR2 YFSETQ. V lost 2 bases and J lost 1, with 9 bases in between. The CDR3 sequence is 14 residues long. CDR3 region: CASSFQPGNTEAFF. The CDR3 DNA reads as TGCGCCAGCAGCTTCCAGCCGGGGAACACTGAAGCTTTCTTT.

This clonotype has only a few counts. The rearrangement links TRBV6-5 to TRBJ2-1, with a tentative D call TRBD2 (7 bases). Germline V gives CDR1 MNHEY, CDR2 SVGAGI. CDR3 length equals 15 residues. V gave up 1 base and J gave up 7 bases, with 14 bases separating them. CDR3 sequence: CASSYLGGGPNEQFF. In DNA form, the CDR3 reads TGTGCCAGCAGTTACTTGGGGGGGGGGCCAAATGAGCAGTTCTTC.

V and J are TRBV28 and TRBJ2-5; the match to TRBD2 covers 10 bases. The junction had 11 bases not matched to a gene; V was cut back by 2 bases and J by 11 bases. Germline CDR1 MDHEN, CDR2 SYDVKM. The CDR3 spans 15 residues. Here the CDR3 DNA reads TGTGCCAGCAGTTTAACTAGCGGGGCCAGGTGGGAGCAGTACTTC. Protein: CASSLTSGARWEQYF.

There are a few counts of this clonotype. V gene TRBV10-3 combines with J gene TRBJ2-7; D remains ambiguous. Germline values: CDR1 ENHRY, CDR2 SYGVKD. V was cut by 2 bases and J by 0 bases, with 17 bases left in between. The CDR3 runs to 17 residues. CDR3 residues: CAISEPSYTASSYEQYF. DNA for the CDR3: TGTGCCATCAGTGAGCCCTCCTACACAGCGAGCTCCTACGAGCAGTACTTC.

CDR3 sequence: CASSTPAVETQYF. The CDR3 DNA reads as TGTGCCAGCAGTACCCCGGCGGTGGAGACCCAGTACTTC. The chain couples TRBV28 to TRBJ2-5; D is unclear. The CDR3 is 13 amino acids. CDR1 MDHEN and CDR2 SYDVKM come from the germline V gene. V shed 5 bases and J shed 5 bases, with 12 bases lying between them.

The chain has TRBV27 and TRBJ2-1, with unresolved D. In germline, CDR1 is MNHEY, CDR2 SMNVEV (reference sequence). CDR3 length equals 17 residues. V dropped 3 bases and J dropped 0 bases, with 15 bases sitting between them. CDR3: CASSFLYGDSSYNEQFF. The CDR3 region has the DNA TGTGCCAGCAGTTTTTTGTACGGCGATAGCTCCTACAATGAGCAGTTCTTC.

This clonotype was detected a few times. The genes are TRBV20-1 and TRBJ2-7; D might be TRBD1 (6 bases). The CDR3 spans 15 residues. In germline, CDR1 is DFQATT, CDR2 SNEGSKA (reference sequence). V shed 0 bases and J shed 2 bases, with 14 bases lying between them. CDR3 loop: CSARDGIAGAYEQYF. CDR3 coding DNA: TGCAGTGCTAGAGATGGAATAGCAGGGGCCTACGAGCAGTACTTC.

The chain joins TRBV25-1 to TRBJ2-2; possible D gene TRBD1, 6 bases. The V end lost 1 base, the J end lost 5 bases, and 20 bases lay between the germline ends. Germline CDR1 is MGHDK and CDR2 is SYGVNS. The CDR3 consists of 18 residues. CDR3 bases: TGTGCCAGCAGTGAATTAAGTTTGGCAGGGGTTGGGACCGGGGAGCTGTTTTTT. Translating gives CASSELSLAGVGTGELFF.

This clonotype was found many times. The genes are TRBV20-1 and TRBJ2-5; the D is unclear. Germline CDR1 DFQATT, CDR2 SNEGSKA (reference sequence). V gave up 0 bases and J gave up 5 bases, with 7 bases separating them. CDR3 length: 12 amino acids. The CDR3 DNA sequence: TGCAGTGCTAGAGATCTAGGGGAGACCCAGTACTTC. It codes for CSARDLGETQYF.